This TCR beta chain was identified in a study of T cells after yellow fever vaccination. Notes on the study in general: FACS-sorted repertoires could contain abundant clonotypes contaminating from the bulk population. Re-detected after boosting: most primary clones, more than 95% of CD4 and around 86% of CD8.

This clonotype was seen repeatedly, ten times or more. Its antigen is currently unknown. Germline CDR1 is LGHNA and CDR2 is YNFKEQ. The CDR3 covers 16 residues. With V trimmed by 4 bases and J by 8 bases, 13 bases remained unmatched. TCRdb re-derived calls from the 5' RACE reads in MiXCR, one entry per CDR3 protein. Of roughly 330,000 distinct CDR3 sequences detected, approximately 3.9% appear once; the ten largest clones hold around 24%. The sequence was obtained from a man between 18 and 35 years old who received the YFV17D yellow fever vaccine. Here the sequenced sample was PBMCs, taken 5 days after the yellow fever booster vaccination. The chain recombines TRBV4-2 with TRBJ2-1, with TRBD1 matching over 8 bases. In DNA form, the CDR3 reads TGTGCCAGCAGCCCCCGGTCAGGGGGCAATGGGTATGAGCAGTTCTTC. Its protein product is CASSPRSGGNGYEQFF.